This T cell receptor (beta chain) was recovered during a study of human T cells and chemical hapten exposure. TCRdb re-analysed the RACE reads in MiXCR, keeping a single row per CDR3 protein. The sample has roughly 250,000 distinct CDR3 sequences, about 9% seen once. This CDR3 spans 15 amino acids. CDR1 and CDR2 from the germline V gene are SEHNR and FQNEAQ (reference sequence). Trimming at V came to 0 bases and at J to 6 bases, leaving 1 base not matched to a gene. This clonotype was picked up a small number of times. Stated time point: pre-sensitization, week 0. Documented treatment: therapeutic diphenylcyclopropenone sensitization with weekly scalp DPC.

The TCR originated in a woman between 35 and 50 years old with alopecia areata. Some clones in this sample may be carry-over from other donors' samples. The chain employs TRBV7-9 and TRBJ2-1; 11 positions match TRBD2. Sequencing used whole blood, obtained in connection with sensitization to the hapten diphenylcyclopropenone (DPC). CDR3: CASSLAGTSGNEQFF. The CDR3 DNA is TGTGCCAGCAGCTTAGCCGGGACTAGCGGCAATGAGCAGTTCTTC.